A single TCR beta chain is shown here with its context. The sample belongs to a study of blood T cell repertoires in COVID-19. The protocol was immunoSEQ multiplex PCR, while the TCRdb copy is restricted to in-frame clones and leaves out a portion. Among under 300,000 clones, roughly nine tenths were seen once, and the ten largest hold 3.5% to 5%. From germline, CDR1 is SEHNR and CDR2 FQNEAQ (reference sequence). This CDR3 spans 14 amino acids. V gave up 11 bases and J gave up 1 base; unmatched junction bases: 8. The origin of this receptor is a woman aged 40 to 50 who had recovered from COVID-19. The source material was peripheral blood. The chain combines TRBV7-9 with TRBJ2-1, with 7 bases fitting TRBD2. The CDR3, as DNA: TGTGCCGTTCACGGGGGAGGGTCCTACAATGAGCAGTTCTTC. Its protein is CAVHGGGSYNEQFF.